The T cell receptor (delta chain) under discussion was sequenced for a study of γδ T cells in repeated Plasmodium falciparum infection. On the study more broadly: Each infection was followed by sampling at 21 days, plus baseline and some pre-infection draws.

Flow sorting of PBMC yielded separate Vgamma9/Vdelta2+ and Vdelta2-negative gammadelta T cell populations for bulk repertoire analysis. Regarding the study as a whole: Many TCRgamma sequences overlapped between individuals in stable Vgamma9/Vdelta2+ repertoires. Vdelta2-negative gammadelta repertoires, largely Vdelta1+, seemingly showed infection-driven waves of new clonal selection.

CDR1 is TSWWSYY, CDR2 QGS, per germline. The CDR3 is 19 residues long. This clone was counted between two and nine times. What it binds is unknown. A read error likely explains this, since a far larger clone differs by one base. Other DNA sequences in the sample encode the same CDR3. Each sorted gammadelta sample had TRG and TRD chains sequenced. TCRdb re-identified clones in the multiplex PCR reads via CATT. The table lists 50,000 or so delta-chain clones, over 1.5% of them singletons. Sequenced input: gamma-delta T cells from blood. The J gene was not called, though the V gene is TRDV1; the tabulated D call, TRDD3, remains unverified against the DNA. The receptor comes from a pool of human donors (malaria-infected and uninfected, not separated). In DNA form, the CDR3 reads TGTGCTCTTGGGGAAGGTCCTAGTAACTGGGGGATTTACACCGATAAGCTCATCTTT. Amino acid sequence: CALGEGPSNWGIYTDKLIF.